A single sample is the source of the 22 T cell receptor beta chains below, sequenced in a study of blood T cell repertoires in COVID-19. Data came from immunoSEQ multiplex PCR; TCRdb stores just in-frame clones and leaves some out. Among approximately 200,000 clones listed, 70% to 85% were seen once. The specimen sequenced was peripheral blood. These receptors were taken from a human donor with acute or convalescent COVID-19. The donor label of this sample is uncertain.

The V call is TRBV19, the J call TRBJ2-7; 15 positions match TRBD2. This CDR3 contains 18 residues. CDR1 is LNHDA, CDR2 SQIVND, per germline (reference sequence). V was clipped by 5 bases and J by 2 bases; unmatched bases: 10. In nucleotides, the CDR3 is TGTGCCAGTAGTTTAAGGACTAGCGGGAGGGCCAATACCTACGAGCAGTACTTC. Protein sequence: CASSLRTSGRANTYEQYF.

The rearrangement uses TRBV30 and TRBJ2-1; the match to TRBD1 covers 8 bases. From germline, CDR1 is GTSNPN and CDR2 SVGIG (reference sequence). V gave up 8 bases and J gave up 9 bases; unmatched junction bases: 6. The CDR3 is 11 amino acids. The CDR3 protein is CAVTGGIEQFF. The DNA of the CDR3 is TGTGCCGTTACAGGGGGGATTGAGCAGTTCTTC.

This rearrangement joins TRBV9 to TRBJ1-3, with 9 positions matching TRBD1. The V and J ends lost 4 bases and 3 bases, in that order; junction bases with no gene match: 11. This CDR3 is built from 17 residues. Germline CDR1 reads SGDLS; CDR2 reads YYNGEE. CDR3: CASSSGTGIKDGNTIYF. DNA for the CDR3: TGTGCCAGCAGCTCCGGGACAGGGATCAAGGATGGAAACACCATATATTTT.

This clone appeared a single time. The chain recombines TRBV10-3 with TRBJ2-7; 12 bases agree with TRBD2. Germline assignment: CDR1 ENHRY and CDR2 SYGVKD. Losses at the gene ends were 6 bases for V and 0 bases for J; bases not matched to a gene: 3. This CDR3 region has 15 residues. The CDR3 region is CAIRGTSGRSYEQYF. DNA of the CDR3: TGTGCCATCAGGGGGACTAGCGGGCGCTCCTACGAGCAGTACTTC.

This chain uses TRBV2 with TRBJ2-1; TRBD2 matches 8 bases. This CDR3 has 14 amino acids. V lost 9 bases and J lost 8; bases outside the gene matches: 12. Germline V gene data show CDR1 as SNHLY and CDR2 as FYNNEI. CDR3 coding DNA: TGTGCCAGTAGATGGGAGCGGGAGTTCGATGAGCAGTTCTTC. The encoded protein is CASRWEREFDEQFF.

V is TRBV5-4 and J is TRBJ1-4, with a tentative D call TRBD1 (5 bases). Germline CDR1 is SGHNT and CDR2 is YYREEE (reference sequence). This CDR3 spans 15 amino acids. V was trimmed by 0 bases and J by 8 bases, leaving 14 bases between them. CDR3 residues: CASSLAAGRDEKLFF. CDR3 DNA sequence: TGTGCCAGCAGCTTGGCCGCGGGGCGCGACGAAAAACTGTTTTTT.

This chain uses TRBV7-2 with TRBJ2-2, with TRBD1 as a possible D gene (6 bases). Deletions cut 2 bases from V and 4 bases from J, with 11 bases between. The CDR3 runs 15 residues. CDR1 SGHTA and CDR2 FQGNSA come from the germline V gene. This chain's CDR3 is CASSLMGAGTGELFF. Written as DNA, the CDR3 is TGTGCCAGCAGCTTAATGGGGGCGGGCACCGGGGAGCTGTTTTTT.

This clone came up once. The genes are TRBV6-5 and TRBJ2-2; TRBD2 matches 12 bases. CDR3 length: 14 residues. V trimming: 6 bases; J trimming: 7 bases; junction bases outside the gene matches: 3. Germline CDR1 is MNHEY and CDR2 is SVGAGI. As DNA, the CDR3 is TGTGCCAGCAGAACACTAGCGGGAGGCGGGGAGCTGTTTTTT. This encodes CASRTLAGGGELFF.

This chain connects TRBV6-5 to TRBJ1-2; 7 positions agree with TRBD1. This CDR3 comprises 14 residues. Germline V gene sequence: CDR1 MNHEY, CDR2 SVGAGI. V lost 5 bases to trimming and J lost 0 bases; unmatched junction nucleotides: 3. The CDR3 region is CASSRTGANYGYTF. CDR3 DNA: TGTGCCAGCAGTCGGACAGGAGCTAACTATGGCTACACCTTC.

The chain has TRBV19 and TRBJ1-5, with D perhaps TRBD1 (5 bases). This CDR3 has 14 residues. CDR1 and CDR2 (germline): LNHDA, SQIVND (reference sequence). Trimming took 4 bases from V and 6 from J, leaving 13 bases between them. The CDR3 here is CASSTGGIIQPQHF. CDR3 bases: TGTGCCAGTAGTACGGGGGGGATAATTCAGCCCCAGCATTTT.

This CDR3 is CASSPTPSAGDRNEQFF. The CDR3 nucleotides read TGTGCCAGCAGCCCGACCCCCTCAGCGGGAGATCGGAATGAGCAGTTCTTC. This chain connects TRBV9 to TRBJ2-1; 8 nucleotides line up with TRBD2. In germline, CDR1 is SGDLS, CDR2 YYNGEE. The CDR3 totals 17 residues. The junction had 16 bases not matched to a gene; V was cut back by 4 bases and J by 7 bases.

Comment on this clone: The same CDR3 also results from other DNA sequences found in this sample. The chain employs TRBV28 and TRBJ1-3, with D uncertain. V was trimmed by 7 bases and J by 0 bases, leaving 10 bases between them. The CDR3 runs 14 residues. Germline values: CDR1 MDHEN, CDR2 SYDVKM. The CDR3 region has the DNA TGTGCCAGCACCCCAGGAGGCTCTGGAAACACCATATATTTT. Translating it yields CASTPGGSGNTIYF.

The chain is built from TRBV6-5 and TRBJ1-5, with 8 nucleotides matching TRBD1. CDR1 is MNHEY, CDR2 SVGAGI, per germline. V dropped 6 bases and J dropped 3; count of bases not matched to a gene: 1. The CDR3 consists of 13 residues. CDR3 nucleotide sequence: TGTGCCAGCAGGGGACAGGCCAATCAGCCCCAGCATTTT. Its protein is CASRGQANQPQHF.

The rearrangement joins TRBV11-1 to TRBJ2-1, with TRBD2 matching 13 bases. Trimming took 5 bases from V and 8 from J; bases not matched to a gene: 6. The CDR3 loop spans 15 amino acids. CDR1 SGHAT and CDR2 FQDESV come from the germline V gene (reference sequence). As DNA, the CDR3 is TGTGCCAGCAGCCCGGGACTAGCGGGATTGGATGAGCAGTTCTTC. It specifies CASSPGLAGLDEQFF. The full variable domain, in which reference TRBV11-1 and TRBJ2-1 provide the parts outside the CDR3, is EAEVAQSPRYKITEKSQAVAFWCDPISGHATLYWYRQILGQGPELLVQFQDESVVDDSQLPKDRFSAERLKGVDSTLKIQPAELGDSAMYLCASSPGLAGLDEQFFGPGTRLTVL.

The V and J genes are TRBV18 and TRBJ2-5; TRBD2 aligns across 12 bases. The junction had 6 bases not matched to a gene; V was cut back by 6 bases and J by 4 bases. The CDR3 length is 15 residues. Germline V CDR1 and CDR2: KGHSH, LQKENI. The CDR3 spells CASSGTSGFGETQYF. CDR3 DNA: TGTGCCAGCTCCGGGACTAGCGGGTTCGGAGAGACCCAGTACTTC. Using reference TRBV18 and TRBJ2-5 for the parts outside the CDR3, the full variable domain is NAGVMQNPRHLVRRRGQEARLRCSPMKGHSHVYWYRQLPEEGLKFMVYLQKENIIDESGMPKERFSAEFPKEGPSILRIQQVVRGDSAAYFCASSGTSGFGETQYFGPGTRLLVL.

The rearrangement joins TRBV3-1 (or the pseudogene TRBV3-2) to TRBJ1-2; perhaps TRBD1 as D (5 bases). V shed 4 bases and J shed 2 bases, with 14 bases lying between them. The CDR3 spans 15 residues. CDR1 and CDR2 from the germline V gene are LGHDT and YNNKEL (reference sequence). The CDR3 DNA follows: TGTGCCAGCAGCCTGGTGGGGGGTAGGAACTATGGCTACACCTTC. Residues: CASSLVGGRNYGYTF.

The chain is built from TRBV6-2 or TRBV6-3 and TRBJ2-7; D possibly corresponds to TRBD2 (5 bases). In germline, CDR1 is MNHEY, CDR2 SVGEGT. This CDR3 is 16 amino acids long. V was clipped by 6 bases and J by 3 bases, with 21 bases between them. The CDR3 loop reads CASSPNPREARYEQYF. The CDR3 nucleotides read TGTGCCAGCAGCCCAAACCCCCGGGAAGCCCGCTACGAGCAGTACTTC.

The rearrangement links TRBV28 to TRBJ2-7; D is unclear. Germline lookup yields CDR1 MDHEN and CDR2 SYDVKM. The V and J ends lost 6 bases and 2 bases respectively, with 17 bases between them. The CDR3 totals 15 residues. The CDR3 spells CASSLGASRPYEQYF. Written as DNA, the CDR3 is TGTGCCAGCAGCCTAGGAGCCAGTCGACCCTACGAGCAGTACTTC.

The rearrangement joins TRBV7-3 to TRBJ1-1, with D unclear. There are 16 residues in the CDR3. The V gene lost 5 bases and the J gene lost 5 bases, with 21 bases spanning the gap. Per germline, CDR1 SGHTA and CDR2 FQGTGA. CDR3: CASSPRGGLGKTEAFF. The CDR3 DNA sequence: TGTGCCAGCAGCCCCCGGGGAGGGCTGGGGAAGACTGAAGCTTTCTTT.

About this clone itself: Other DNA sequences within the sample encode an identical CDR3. CDR3 sequence: CASSQAGADTQYF. CDR3 DNA sequence: TGTGCCAGCAGCCAAGCTGGAGCAGATACGCAGTATTTT. The gene calls are TRBV3-1 (or the pseudogene TRBV3-2) and TRBJ2-3, with D unresolved. The CDR3 has 13 residues. CDR1 and CDR2 (germline): LGHDT, YNNKEL (reference sequence). The V end was cut by 1 base, the J end by 4 bases, with 6 bases between.

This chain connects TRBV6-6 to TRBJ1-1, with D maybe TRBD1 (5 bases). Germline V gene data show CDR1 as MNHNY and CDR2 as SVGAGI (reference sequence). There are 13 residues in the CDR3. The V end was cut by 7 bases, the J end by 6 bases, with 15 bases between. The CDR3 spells CASIEEGFAEAFF. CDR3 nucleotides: TGTGCCAGCATCGAGGAGGGGTTCGCTGAAGCTTTCTTT.

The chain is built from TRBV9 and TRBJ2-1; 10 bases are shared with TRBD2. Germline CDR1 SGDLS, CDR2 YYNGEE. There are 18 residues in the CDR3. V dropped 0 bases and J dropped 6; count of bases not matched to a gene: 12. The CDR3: CASSVGLAGERGSNEQFF. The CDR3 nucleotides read TGTGCCAGCAGCGTAGGGCTAGCGGGGGAAAGAGGGTCCAATGAGCAGTTCTTC.